Below, one T cell receptor (beta chain) is given with its context. The germline CDR1 and CDR2 sequences are SGHDT and YYEEEE. Trimming took off 4 bases at V and 3 bases at J, with 10 bases between the two ends. This CDR3 spans 13 amino acids. According to the study, genomic DNA was the template for TCR beta VDJ and CDR3 profiling. In TCRdb, the reads were re-called with MiXCR into one record per CDR3 protein. The sample yields about 270,000 distinct CDR3 sequences, approximately 86% seen once. Previously, flow cytometry had revealed CD8+CD57+ cell expansion in the patients chosen for sequencing. Among the patients, none had received any therapy at the time of blood sampling. This entry belongs to a study of CD8+CD57+ T cells in acquired aplastic anemia.

This TCR was sampled from a human donor with aplastic anemia. Sequenced sample: sorted CD4+, CD8+, or CD8+CD57+ T cells (not recorded which) from PBMCs. The V call is TRBV5-6, the J call TRBJ2-5; maybe TRBD1 (6 bases). This chain's CDR3 is CASSLRTEETQYF. The DNA for the CDR3 is TGTGCCAGCAGCCTCCGGACAGAAGAGACCCAGTACTTC.